The 24 T cell receptor beta chains listed next were all sequenced from one sample in a study of naive and memory T cell subsets. Amplification of ligated cDNA took four PCR rounds with SP2 and nested alpha and beta constant primers. TCRdb re-called the 5' RACE reads through MiXCR, storing one row per CDR3 protein. The table shows about 32,000 distinct CDR3 sequences, with approximately 15% occurring only once. A UMI-containing oligonucleotide was joined by 3' ligation to the TCR cDNA template. The receptors derive from a female donor in good health.

This clonotype has ten or more counts. The chain carries TRBV5-1 and TRBJ1-1; 9 bases fit TRBD1. The CDR3 loop spans 14 amino acids. Germline values: CDR1 SGHRS, CDR2 YFSETQ. V gave up 4 bases and J gave up 2 bases; unmatched junction bases: 3. The CDR3 coding sequence is TGCGCCAGCAGCCTGGACAGGGGCAACACTGAAGCTTTCTTT. Its protein is CASSLDRGNTEAFF. Combining the CDR3 with reference TRBV5-1 and TRBJ1-1 gives the whole variable domain KAGVTQTPRYLIKTRGQQVTLSCSPISGHRSVSWYQQTPGQGLQFLFEYFSETQRNKGNFPGRFSGRQFSNSRSEMNVSTLELGDSALYLCASSLDRGNTEAFFGQGTRLTVV.

The genes are TRBV7-3 and TRBJ2-5; D is ambiguous. The CDR3 runs 13 residues. Trimming removed 2 bases at V and 5 bases at J, with 9 bases between. The germline CDR1 and CDR2 sequences are SGHTA and FQGTGA. The CDR3 DNA reads as TGTGCCAGCAGCTTAGGGGTTCGGGAGACCCAGTACTTC. It encodes CASSLGVRETQYF. The full variable domain, in which reference TRBV7-3 and TRBJ2-5 provide the parts outside the CDR3, is GAGVSQTPSNKVTEKGKYVELRCDPISGHTALYWYRQSLGQGPEFLIYFQGTGAADDSGLPNDRFFAVRPEGSVSTLKIQRTERGDSAVYLCASSLGVRETQYFGPGTRLLVL.

Within the sample, this clonotype is medium-sized. This sequence joins TRBV18 and TRBJ2-7; the D gene is possibly TRBD1 (5 bases). V was shortened by 5 bases and J by 0 bases, with 14 bases between the two germline ends. The germline CDR1 and CDR2 sequences are KGHSH and LQKENI. The CDR3 is 15 amino acids. This CDR3 is CASSKDTGGSYEQYF. In nucleotides, the CDR3 is TGTGCCAGCTCAAAGGACACAGGCGGCTCCTACGAGCAGTACTTC.

This clonotype was observed a few times. The chain combines TRBV6-4 with TRBJ2-1; D might be TRBD2 (7 bases). This CDR3 contains 15 residues. The germline V gene encodes CDR1 MRHNA and CDR2 SNTAGT. Trimming cost V 6 bases and J 7 bases, with 19 bases left between them. The CDR3 DNA is TGTGCCAGCAGCCCGGGACCCGGGGGGCAGAATGAGCAGTTCTTC. Protein: CASSPGPGGQNEQFF.

A few counts support this clonotype. The chain combines TRBV5-1 with TRBJ1-2; D remains unclear. Germline CDR1 reads SGHRS; CDR2 reads YFSETQ. Trimming pared 4 bases from V and 6 bases from J, leaving 22 bases between. This CDR3 comprises 16 residues. The CDR3 DNA sequence: TGCGCCAGCAGCCCCCGGTCGGATCCTTCCTCCGATGGCTACACCTTC. This codes for CASSPRSDPSSDGYTF.

This clonotype was found many times. The chain combines TRBV6-6 with TRBJ2-7; TRBD2 might be the D (5 bases). Per germline, CDR1 MNHNY and CDR2 SVGAGI (reference sequence). V lost 2 bases and J 6 bases, leaving 11 bases between the germline ends. This CDR3 has 13 residues. CDR3 in amino acids: CASSYRTAGEQYF. The CDR3 DNA sequence: TGTGCCAGCAGTTACCGGACGGCGGGCGAGCAGTACTTC.

The table lists this clonotype with many counts. J is TRBJ1-1 and V is TRBV29-1; no definite D call. Per germline, CDR1 SQVTM and CDR2 ANQGSEA. V lost 4 bases and J 0 bases, leaving 6 bases between the germline ends. The CDR3 runs to 12 residues. CDR3 residues: CSVVFLNTEAFF. In DNA, the CDR3 is TGCAGCGTTGTCTTCTTGAACACTGAAGCTTTCTTT.

This clonotype was seen at least ten times. This chain joins TRBV7-8 and TRBJ1-6; D ambiguous. CDR1 and CDR2 (germline): SGHVS, FQNEAQ. V shed 0 bases and J shed 4 bases, with 10 bases lying between them. The length of the CDR3 is 16 residues. The CDR3 DNA reads TGTGCCAGCAGCTTAGCGGGTACCTCTTATAATTCACCCCTCCACTTT. Its protein is CASSLAGTSYNSPLHF.

The sample holds many counts of this clonotype. The chain is built from TRBV6-5 and TRBJ2-1, with D unclear. The CDR3 is 13 residues long. Germline V gene lookup returns CDR1 MNHEY and CDR2 SVGAGI. Trimming removed 7 bases at V and 2 bases at J, with 9 bases between. The CDR3 nucleotides are TGTGCCAGCACCGACACTACCTACAATGAGCAGTTCTTC. It translates to CASTDTTYNEQFF.

V is TRBV29-1 and J is TRBJ1-1; TRBD1 agrees at 7 bases. Germline V CDR1 and CDR2: SQVTM, ANQGSEA. This CDR3 spans 14 amino acids. Germline trimming cut 6 bases from V and 4 bases from J; bases unmatched to any gene: 11. The CDR3 spells CSVGAGGSSTEAFF. In nucleotides, the CDR3 is TGCAGCGTAGGAGCAGGGGGTAGCTCCACTGAAGCTTTCTTT. Based on the CDR3 plus reference TRBV29-1 and TRBJ1-1, the full variable domain is SAVISQKPSRDICQRGTSLTIQCQVDSQVTMMFWYRQQPGQSLTLIATANQGSEATYESGFVIDKFPISRPNLTFSTLTVSNMSPEDSSIYLCSVGAGGSSTEAFFGQGTRLTVV.

The V call is TRBV25-1, the J call TRBJ1-6, with D uncertain. The CDR3 spans 13 residues. V dropped 6 bases and J dropped 7 bases, with 10 bases sitting between them. Per germline, CDR1 MGHDK and CDR2 SYGVNS. CDR3 protein: CASRSQSNSPLHF. The DNA for the CDR3 is TGTGCCAGCAGGAGTCAGTCCAATTCACCCCTCCACTTT.

This clonotype occurred many times. The chain joins TRBV7-8 to TRBJ1-1; D is unresolved. The germline CDR1 and CDR2 sequences are SGHVS and FQNEAQ. The CDR3 totals 16 residues. Trimming stripped 0 bases from V and 0 bases from J, with 11 bases between. CDR3 in amino acids: CASSLARWSMNTEAFF. The CDR3 nucleotides read TGTGCCAGCAGCTTAGCTAGGTGGTCCATGAACACTGAAGCTTTCTTT.

This clonotype was counted a few times. One base away lies a much larger clone, so this may be a sequencing read error. The chain carries TRBV29-1 and TRBJ2-1; TRBD2 aligns across 8 bases. V shed 0 bases and J 6 bases; nucleotides not matched to a gene: 7. The CDR3 spans 15 residues. Germline CDR1 SQVTM, CDR2 ANQGSEA. This CDR3 reads CSVEDGERGSNEQFF. Written as DNA, the CDR3 is TGCAGCGTTGAAGATGGGGAGCGGGGGAGCAATGAGCAGTTCTTC.

This clonotype has at least ten counts. The gene calls are TRBV6-1 and TRBJ1-1, with no clear D. V gave up 4 bases and J gave up 1 base, with 7 bases separating them. The germline gives CDR1 MNHNS, CDR2 SASEGT. The CDR3 is 13 residues long. In DNA form, the CDR3 reads TGTGCCAGCAGTGTGGGAGCGAACACTGAAGCTTTCTTT. Its protein product is CASSVGANTEAFF.

This clonotype has a handful of counts. This chain uses TRBV7-2 with TRBJ2-3, with D uncertain. CDR3 size: 14 residues. Per germline, CDR1 SGHTA and CDR2 FQGNSA. Trimming removed 5 bases from V and 3 bases from J, with 12 bases in between. CDR3 nucleotides: TGTGCCAGCAGCCTGGAAGGTACAACAGATACGCAGTATTTT. Translating gives CASSLEGTTDTQYF. Full variable domain (remainder filled in from reference TRBV7-2 and TRBJ2-3): GAGVSQSPSNKVTEKGKDVELRCDPISGHTALYWYRQSLGQGLEFLIYFQGNSAPDKSGLPSDRFSAERTGGSVSTLTIQRTQQEDSAVYLCASSLEGTTDTQYFGPGTRLTVL.

As for this clonotype: Compared with germline, one end of the junction differs, possibly owing to a read error. The chain recombines TRBV6-5 with TRBJ1-6, with D perhaps TRBD1 (5 bases). The CDR3 runs 13 residues. Germline V CDR1 and CDR2: MNHEY, SVGAGI. The CDR3 nucleotides read TGTGCCAGCAGACCAGGGAATACAGGATACGTACGGTTT. This encodes CASRPGNTGYVRF.

The rearrangement uses TRBV5-1 and TRBJ2-3, with 7 bases lining up with TRBD1. CDR3 length: 14 amino acids. The V and J ends lost 3 bases and 1 base, in that order; junction bases with no gene match: 2. Germline CDR1 SGHRS, CDR2 YFSETQ. The CDR3 DNA follows: TGCGCCAGCAGCTGGGGACAGCGCACAGATACGCAGTATTTT. Translated, it gives CASSWGQRTDTQYF.

This clonotype has ten or more counts. This chain joins TRBV6-5 and TRBJ2-7; 9 bases agree with TRBD1. The CDR3 length is 15 residues. CDR1 and CDR2 (germline): MNHEY, SVGAGI. Unmatched junction bases numbered 3, after V lost 0 bases and J lost 3 bases. The CDR3 spells CASSYSRDRVYEQYF. CDR3 in DNA: TGTGCCAGCAGTTACTCGAGGGACAGGGTCTACGAGCAGTACTTC.

The rearrangement joins TRBV4-1 to TRBJ1-2; D gene unclear. Germline V gene data show CDR1 as MGHRA and CDR2 as YSYEKL. The CDR3 runs 13 residues. Trimming took 5 bases from V and 2 from J, leaving 9 bases between them. The CDR3 region has the DNA TGCGCCAGCAGCTACAGCGTGAACTATGGCTACACCTTC. It yields the protein CASSYSVNYGYTF.

This clonotype was seen repeatedly, ten times or more. The CDR3 DNA is TGCGCCAGCAGCCGTACAGGGTCGGAGTACAATGAGCAGTTCTTC. Its translation: CASSRTGSEYNEQFF. This sequence joins TRBV5-1 and TRBJ2-1; possibly TRBD1 for D (6 bases). CDR1 is SGHRS, CDR2 YFSETQ, per germline. Trimming took off 4 bases at V and 4 bases at J, with 15 bases between the two ends. The CDR3 contains 15 residues.

This chain uses TRBV7-9 with TRBJ1-1; 8 positions agree with TRBD1. This CDR3 contains 14 residues. V trimming: 5 bases; J trimming: 1 base; junction bases outside the gene matches: 3. Germline CDR1 and CDR2: SEHNR and FQNEAQ (reference sequence). The CDR3 spells CASSVGQENTEAFF. The CDR3, as DNA: TGTGCCAGCAGCGTGGGACAGGAGAACACTGAAGCTTTCTTT. The full variable domain, rest sourced from reference TRBV7-9 and TRBJ1-1, is DTGVSQNPRHKITKRGQNVTFRCDPISEHNRLYWYRQTLGQGPEFLTYFQNEAQLEKSRLLSDRFSAERPKGSFSTLEIQRTEQGDSAMYLCASSVGQENTEAFFGQGTRLTVV.

This clonotype occurred a few times. The rearrangement links TRBV24-1 to TRBJ1-5; tentatively, D is TRBD1 (5 bases). This CDR3 contains 14 residues. The V end lost 7 bases, the J end lost 9 bases, and 18 bases lay between the germline ends. Germline values: CDR1 KGHDR, CDR2 SFDVKD. CDR3 bases: TGTGCCACCAGGGCGGAGAAGGGGAGGCGGCCCCAGCATTTT. It specifies CATRAEKGRRPQHF.

This clonotype has a count of ten or more. This chain connects TRBV29-1 to TRBJ2-1; no firm D call. The length of the CDR3 is 13 residues. V lost 7 bases, J lost 4 bases, and 14 bases lay in between. CDR1 is SQVTM and CDR2 is ANQGSEA in the germline V gene. The CDR3 DNA reads TGCAGCGGAGCGCTTTCACAATACAATGAGCAGTTCTTC. Residues: CSGALSQYNEQFF.

By sample share, this clonotype is medium-sized. This chain connects TRBV12-5 to TRBJ2-7; the D call may be TRBD1 or TRBD2 (6 bases each). The CDR3 length is 14 residues. Germline V gives CDR1 LGHNT, CDR2 FRNRAP. Trimming removed 1 base from V and 3 bases from J, with 10 bases in between. The CDR3 loop is CASGLGGASYEQYF. The CDR3 nucleotides are TGTGCTAGTGGTTTGGGGGGGGCGAGCTACGAGCAGTACTTC.